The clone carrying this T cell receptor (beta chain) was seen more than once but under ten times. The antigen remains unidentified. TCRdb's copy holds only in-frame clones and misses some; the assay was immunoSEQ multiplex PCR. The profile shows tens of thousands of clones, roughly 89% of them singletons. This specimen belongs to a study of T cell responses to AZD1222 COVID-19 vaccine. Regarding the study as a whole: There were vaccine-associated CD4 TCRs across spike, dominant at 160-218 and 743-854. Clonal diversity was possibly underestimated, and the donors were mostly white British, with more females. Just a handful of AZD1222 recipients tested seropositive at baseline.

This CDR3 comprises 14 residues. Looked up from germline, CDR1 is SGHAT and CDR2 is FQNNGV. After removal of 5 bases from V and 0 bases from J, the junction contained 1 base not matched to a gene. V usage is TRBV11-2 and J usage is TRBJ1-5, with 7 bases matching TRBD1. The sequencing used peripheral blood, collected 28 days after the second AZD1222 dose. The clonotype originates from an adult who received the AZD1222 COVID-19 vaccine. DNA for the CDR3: TGTGCCAGCAGCGACAGGGATAGCAATCAGCCCCAGCATTTT. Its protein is CASSDRDSNQPQHF.